These 10 T cell receptor beta chains were all obtained from the same sample, sequenced in a study of OX40 agonist ivuxolimab in advanced cancers. Libraries were built with the immunoSEQ multiplex PCR assay. TCRdb limited this immuneACCESS table to in-frame rearrangements with V and J called. A share of clones is missing; checked studies link under half to unresolved V genes, and the rest is unexplained. The sample table records roughly 70,000 clones; roughly 78% of these occur just once. Jointly, the top ten make up approximately 5% of the sample. The sample was CD4+ or CD8+ T cells sorted from blood, taken in a trial of the OX40 agonist ivuxolimab. The receptors come from an adult with an advanced solid tumor such as melanoma, head and neck, liver or kidney cancer.

V is TRBV5-1 and J is TRBJ1-1, with 7 positions matching TRBD1. CDR1 and CDR2 from the germline V gene are SGHRS and YFSETQ. Trimming at V came to 5 bases and at J to 7 bases, leaving 8 bases not matched to a gene. There are 13 residues in the CDR3. As DNA, the CDR3 is TGCGCCAGCAGGGAGGGGACAGCGGATGAAGCTTTCTTT. Amino acids: CASREGTADEAFF.

V is TRBV28 and J is TRBJ2-6, with no clear D. The V end was cut by 7 bases, the J end by 0 bases, with 7 bases between. The CDR3 is made up of 14 amino acids. Germline V lookup: CDR1 MDHEN, CDR2 SYDVKM. Here the CDR3 reads CASTVSSGANVLTF. The CDR3 bases are TGTGCCAGCACGGTTAGCTCTGGGGCCAACGTCCTGACTTTC.

The chain links TRBV9 to TRBJ2-5; D gene ambiguous. With 4 bases removed from V and 1 base from J, the gap between germline ends came to 14 bases. The CDR3 covers 15 residues. CDR1 is SGDLS and CDR2 is YYNGEE in the germline V gene. CDR3 loop: CASSPRFSLQETQYF. As DNA, the CDR3 is TGTGCCAGCAGCCCCCGTTTTAGCCTCCAAGAGACCCAGTACTTC.

This chain links TRBV4-2 with TRBJ2-1; D possibly uses TRBD1 or TRBD2 (5 bases each). Per germline, CDR1 LGHNA and CDR2 YNFKEQ. This CDR3 spans 18 amino acids. With 0 bases removed from V and 9 bases from J, the gap between germline ends came to 24 bases. CDR3: CASSQEPGAATGRIEQFF. DNA of the CDR3: TGTGCCAGCAGCCAAGAACCCGGGGCAGCCACTGGACGAATTGAGCAGTTCTTC.

CDR3 nucleotides: TGTGCCAGCAGAGCCCGGGACAGGTCTAACTATGGCTACACCTTC. Its translation: CASRARDRSNYGYTF. The chain uses TRBV2 and TRBJ1-2, with 8 bases that match TRBD1. This CDR3 spans 15 amino acids. The V gene's germline CDR1 is SNHLY and CDR2 FYNNEI. After removal of 6 bases from V and 0 bases from J, the junction contained 6 bases not matched to a gene.

The genes are TRBV18 and TRBJ1-1; D is uncertain. CDR1 and CDR2 from the germline V gene are KGHSH and LQKENI. V shed 6 bases and J shed 2 bases, with 13 bases lying between them. This CDR3 spans 14 amino acids. CDR3 DNA: TGTGCCAGCTCTCCGGCCGGAGGAAACACTGAAGCTTTCTTT. This encodes CASSPAGGNTEAFF.

The chain carries TRBV7-9 and TRBJ2-5; a weak D match, TRBD2 (5 bases). V gave up 1 base and J gave up 1 base, with 10 bases separating them. The CDR3 is 15 amino acids. Germline CDR1 and CDR2: SEHNR and FQNEAQ (reference sequence). CDR3: CASSLGGLGQETQYF. CDR3 nucleotide sequence: TGTGCCAGCAGCTTAGGAGGGCTGGGCCAAGAGACCCAGTACTTC.

The chain uses TRBV5-1 and TRBJ1-2; no reliable D call. The CDR3 runs to 14 residues. Trimming pared 0 bases from V and 1 base from J, leaving 7 bases between. Germline CDR1 and CDR2: SGHRS and YFSETQ. CDR3 sequence (DNA): TGCGCCAGCAGCTTGGAATCGGTTAACTATGGCTACACCTTC. Protein product: CASSLESVNYGYTF.

This rearrangement joins TRBV6-6 to TRBJ1-4; TRBD1 agrees at 7 bases. V shed 5 bases and J 8 bases; nucleotides not matched to a gene: 2. This CDR3 has 12 amino acids. The V gene's germline CDR1 is MNHNY and CDR2 SVGAGI (reference sequence). The CDR3 here is CASSQTGEKLFF. The CDR3 DNA sequence: TGTGCCAGCAGTCAGACAGGGGAAAAACTGTTTTTT.

This clone is labeled medium-sized. The sample has other DNA sequences that encode this CDR3 too. The chain couples TRBV7-2 to TRBJ1-5; D remains ambiguous. The V gene lost 1 base and the J gene lost 5 bases, with 9 bases spanning the gap. The CDR3 is made up of 14 amino acids. The germline V gene encodes CDR1 SGHTA and CDR2 FQGNSA. CDR3 bases: TGTGCCAGCAGCTTAGGGGTTGGCGATCAGCCCCAGCATTTT. Translation gives CASSLGVGDQPQHF.